Listed here is a single T cell receptor (beta chain). Its antigen is currently unknown. V dropped 3 bases and J dropped 5 bases, with 18 bases sitting between them. Germline V gene sequence: CDR1 SGHDN, CDR2 FVKESK. The CDR3 is 16 amino acids. The data stem from a study of T-cell reconstitution after alpha-beta-depleted transplantation in children. A library of TCRbeta sequences, prepared with unique molecular identifiers, was generated. TCRdb itself ran the PCR reads through MiXCR, one entry per CDR3 protein. Among around 440,000 distinct CDR3 sequences listed, 15% to 20% were seen once. Points from the study as a whole: There were reportedly several hundred expanded graft clones from which alpha-beta T cells came about two months after transplant.

The input for sequencing was PBMCs, mostly from graft donor cells, taken 360 days after TCRalphabeta/CD19-depleted stem cell transplant. The rearrangement links TRBV14 to TRBJ2-3; no definite D call. The receptor was isolated from a boy under two years old who had a stem cell transplant for Wiskott-Aldrich syndrome, so the T cells may come from the graft donor. The CDR3 bases are TGTGCCAGCAGCCATCGGCGCGGATTGGACCTAGATACGCAGTATTTT. Its protein product is CASSHRRGLDLDTQYF.